This T cell receptor (beta chain) originates from a study of blood T cell repertoires in COVID-19 (dated by TCRdb to 2018 to 2021). A note on the overall study: Samples from collaborators originated in the United States, Italy and Spain and spanned both the acute and convalescent phases of COVID-19. The prospective study material was composed of cDNA or gDNA derived from T cells, B-cell-depleted T cells, or PBMCs. The repertoires were released in a freely available public database intended as a resource for research on the immune response to SARS-CoV-2. Nearly every sample came with metadata listing a de-identified subject ID, COVID-19 status, age in years and sex. The samples were drawn from two sources: the first 160 participants of the ongoing ImmuneRACE study, and 1,000 to 1,500 subjects contributed by 6 global collaborators. Where HLA class I and class II types were available, the types were taken from metadata supplied by the sample provider, not from assay-based typing. The dataset comprised deeply sampled blood TCRbeta repertoires from subjects exposed to, actively infected with, or recovered from COVID-19. What the study reported, not specific to this receptor: The quantity of clinical and demographic metadata differed by source and by participant and was supplied without curation.

The immunoSEQ Assay, a bias-controlled multiplex PCR, was used to amplify TCRbeta CDR3 regions from genomic DNA. The authors' analysis ran thus. The number of nucleated cells in each sample was estimated from the amplification of reference gene primers within the assay. Sequence reads were collapsed and filtered to measure the absolute abundance of every unique TCRbeta CDR3 rearrangement. For each sample, productive Simpson clonality was calculated as the square root of Simpson's diversity index over productive rearrangements. What TCRdb holds here is the immuneACCESS table cut down to in-frame rearrangements. Part of the clones is not present; checked against another copy, under half of the missing clones reflect an unresolved V gene, and the others are unexplained. V and J calls and clone size are as listed in that table; D and trimming were resolved from the DNA. Within this sample are some 85,000 clones, with 89% of them counted one time only. Of the sample, roughly 8.7% is held by the ten largest clones.

Whole blood was collected in K2EDTA tubes by collaborating institutions according to the institutions' own protocols. Collaborator samples were shipped for TCRbeta analysis as frozen whole blood, isolated PBMCs, or DNA extracted from either sample type. The germline V end is reduced by 6 bases and the J end by 4 bases; junction bases left unmatched: 4. Spanning cysteine to phenylalanine, the CDR3 consists of 14 amino acids. The retained sequence is limited to the CDR3, 42 bases, with the frame set at the first base. According to the germline V gene, CDR1 reads MNHEY and CDR2 reads SVGAGI. Note on this clone: The specificity of this receptor is unknown. No per-base quality is available; no much larger clone lies one base away.

The chain couples TRBV6-5 to TRBJ2-3; 10 central bases correspond to TRBD1. Material: peripheral blood. The sequence was collected from a man in his fifties or sixties with acute or convalescent COVID-19. The sequenced DNA is TGTGCCAGCAGGCTGACAGGGGGCCCAGATACGCAGTATTTT. Its protein is CASRLTGGPDTQYF.